The 5 T cell receptor beta chains below come from one sample, sequenced in a study of T-cell reconstitution after alpha-beta-depleted transplantation in children. It was with unique molecular identifiers that the TCRbeta library was prepared. TCRdb recomputed calls from the PCR reads with MiXCR, one row per CDR3 protein. The sample lists about 640,000 distinct CDR3 sequences; approximately 16% were seen once. The material was PBMCs from the stem cell graft donor, obtained from the stem cell graft. These receptors were taken from a human donor who donated a stem cell graft to a child with acute myeloid leukemia.

The V call is TRBV7-2, the J call TRBJ1-5; a weak D match, TRBD1 (5 bases). This CDR3 is 15 amino acids long. Trimming removed 5 bases at V and 4 bases at J, with 15 bases between. Germline lookup yields CDR1 SGHTA and CDR2 FQGNSA. The DNA of the CDR3 is TGTGCCAGCAGCCCGTGGGGCAGCCTAAATCAGCCCCAGCATTTT. Translation gives CASSPWGSLNQPQHF.

This clonotype has just a few counts. The chain recombines TRBV20-1 with TRBJ1-1, with a weak D call TRBD1 (5 bases). V dropped 1 base and J dropped 3 bases, with 15 bases sitting between them. CDR3 length equals 15 residues. CDR1 DFQATT and CDR2 SNEGSKA come from the germline V gene (reference sequence). The CDR3 here is CSARVRGPGYTEAFF. In nucleotides, the CDR3 is TGCAGTGCTAGAGTAAGGGGACCCGGGTACACTGAAGCTTTCTTT.

The gene calls are TRBV10-2 and TRBJ2-2; perhaps D is TRBD1 or TRBD2 (5 bases each). The CDR3 extends over 15 amino acids. Per germline, CDR1 WSHSY and CDR2 SAAADI. V lost 0 bases to trimming and J lost 7 bases, with 12 bases between them. The CDR3 spells CASSESHRRIGELFF. CDR3 sequence (DNA): TGCGCCAGCAGTGAGTCGCACAGGAGGATCGGGGAGCTGTTTTTT.

This clonotype showed up just a few times. V and J are TRBV7-9 and TRBJ1-2; D is undetermined. The CDR3 loop spans 12 amino acids. V was clipped by 7 bases and J by 3 bases, with 9 bases between them. Germline V lookup: CDR1 SEHNR, CDR2 FQNEAQ (reference sequence). The CDR3 is CASTPTHYGYTF. The CDR3 DNA reads TGTGCCAGCACCCCAACCCACTATGGCTACACCTTC.

The chain links TRBV7-2 to TRBJ2-3; TRBD2 matches 11 bases. J gave up 6 bases and V 3 bases, and 8 bases lay outside the gene matches. The length of the CDR3 is 16 residues. Germline V gene data show CDR1 as SGHTA and CDR2 as FQGNSA. The CDR3 spells CASSLMTSGVGDTQYF. The DNA of the CDR3 is TGTGCCAGCAGCTTGATGACTAGCGGGGTTGGGGATACGCAGTATTTT.